This entry lists 28 T cell receptor beta chains sequenced from one sample in a study of CD8+ T cells in alopecia areata. Documented treatment: oral pan-JAK inhibitor, 5-10 mg twice daily. Reverse transcription of extracted RNA yielded cDNA, which provided the sequencing template. TCRdb's table, derived via immunoSEQ multiplex PCR, lists solely in-frame clones and lacks some. The table includes 150,000 to 200,000 clones, approximately 61% detected once. The sample consisted of CD4+ T cells sorted from blood, taken at week 24, from a patient treated with tofacitinib. The receptors were sampled from a human donor with alopecia areata.

This chain links TRBV11-3 with TRBJ1-1; the D is unclear. CDR1 SGHNT and CDR2 YENEEA come from the germline V gene. The CDR3 has 12 amino acids. The V end lost 5 bases, the J end lost 5 bases, and 9 bases lay between the germline ends. CDR3 sequence reads: CASSHDLTEAFF. Here the CDR3 DNA reads TGTGCCAGCAGCCACGACTTGACTGAAGCTTTCTTT.

The chain has TRBV29-1 and TRBJ1-1; 7 bases are shared with TRBD1. V shed 5 bases, J shed 3 bases, and the junction held 3 bases outside the gene matches. The CDR3 totals 12 residues. Germline V gives CDR1 SQVTM, CDR2 ANQGSEA. CDR3 in DNA: TGCAGCGTTTACAGGGGCGACACTGAAGCTTTCTTT. Its translation is CSVYRGDTEAFF. The whole variable domain, filled in from reference TRBV29-1 and TRBJ1-1, reads SAVISQKPSRDICQRGTSLTIQCQVDSQVTMMFWYRQQPGQSLTLIATANQGSEATYESGFVIDKFPISRPNLTFSTLTVSNMSPEDSSIYLCSVYRGDTEAFFGQGTRLTVV.

V and J are TRBV14 and TRBJ1-6; D is perhaps TRBD1 (5 bases). V lost 0 bases, J lost 10 bases, and 13 bases lay in between. Germline V gives CDR1 SGHDN, CDR2 FVKESK. The CDR3 has 15 amino acids. The CDR3 DNA follows: TGTGCCAGCAGCCAAGATTTCAGGGATTTATCACCCCTCCACTTT. This codes for CASSQDFRDLSPLHF.

This sequence joins TRBV2 and TRBJ2-5; D is undetermined. The V gene's germline CDR1 is SNHLY and CDR2 FYNNEI. This CDR3 spans 13 amino acids. The V end lost 3 bases, the J end lost 9 bases, and 14 bases lay between the germline ends. Here the CDR3 reads CASSDPVVVAQYF. In DNA form, the CDR3 reads TGTGCCAGCAGTGACCCCGTCGTCGTGGCCCAGTACTTC.

The V and J genes are TRBV9 and TRBJ1-2; no clear D gene. This CDR3 spans 14 amino acids. Trimming cost V 0 bases and J 2 bases, with 8 bases left between them. Germline V CDR1 and CDR2: SGDLS, YYNGEE. CDR3 in amino acids: CASSVGQNNYGYTF. The CDR3 DNA follows: TGTGCCAGCAGCGTAGGGCAGAACAACTATGGCTACACCTTC.

The chain joins TRBV20-1 to TRBJ2-7; maybe TRBD2 (6 bases). Trimming removed 3 bases at V and 10 bases at J, with 10 bases between. This CDR3 spans 10 amino acids. Per the germline V gene, CDR1 is DFQATT and CDR2 is SNEGSKA (reference sequence). Here the CDR3 DNA reads TGCAGTGCTAGCGGGGGTGTACAGTACTTC. Protein sequence: CSASGGVQYF.

This chain connects TRBV29-1 to TRBJ2-1, with D perhaps matching TRBD2 (5 bases). This CDR3 is built from 13 residues. CDR1 is SQVTM, CDR2 ANQGSEA, per germline. The V and J ends lost 5 bases and 6 bases respectively, with 14 bases between them. For the CDR3, the DNA is TGCAGCGTTCGGGGTAGGGTGGGCAATGAGCAGTTCTTC. Protein sequence: CSVRGRVGNEQFF.

The chain is built from TRBV30 and TRBJ1-2, with 7 positions matching TRBD1. The germline V gene encodes CDR1 GTSNPN and CDR2 SVGIG (reference sequence). This CDR3 has 15 residues. Trimming cost V 1 base and J 1 base; bases outside gene matches: 6. In DNA, the CDR3 is TGTGCCTGGAGTGGTATCAGGGACAGTAACTATGGCTACACCTTC. It encodes CAWSGIRDSNYGYTF.

V is TRBV29-1 and J is TRBJ1-1, with TRBD1 as a possible D gene (6 bases). Germline CDR1 and CDR2: SQVTM and ANQGSEA. The length of the CDR3 is 12 residues. Trimming took off 6 bases at V and 3 bases at J, with 11 bases between the two ends. The CDR3 DNA is TGCAGCGTGGGGGGGACATACACTGAAGCTTTCTTT. Protein: CSVGGTYTEAFF.

This clone was counted only a few times. The chain links TRBV7-2 to TRBJ2-3; 9 bases align to TRBD2. V was clipped by 1 base and J by 7 bases; unmatched bases: 9. Germline CDR1 reads SGHTA; CDR2 reads FQGNSA. The CDR3 runs to 16 residues. The CDR3 region has the DNA TGTGCCAGCAGCTTAGTCTCAGCGGGGGGTACTAATACGCAGTATTTT. Translating it yields CASSLVSAGGTNTQYF.

This sequence joins TRBV30 and TRBJ2-3, with TRBD1 matching over 9 bases. V shed 7 bases and J 4 bases; nucleotides not matched to a gene: 15. Germline assignment: CDR1 GTSNPN and CDR2 SVGIG (reference sequence). The CDR3 loop spans 16 amino acids. CDR3 sequence: CASQDRGFVVADTQYF. The CDR3 region has the DNA TGTGCCTCTCAAGACAGGGGGTTTGTAGTTGCAGATACGCAGTATTTT.

The chain combines TRBV6-1 with TRBJ2-1, with 10 bases lining up with TRBD1. The germline V gene encodes CDR1 MNHNS and CDR2 SASEGT. J lost 8 bases, V lost 2 bases, and 9 bases had no gene match. This CDR3 spans 16 amino acids. The CDR3 here is CASSEMLGTGVHEQFF. Here the CDR3 DNA reads TGTGCCAGCAGTGAAATGTTGGGGACAGGGGTCCATGAGCAGTTCTTC.

This chain links TRBV18 with TRBJ1-4; D unclear. This CDR3 contains 13 residues. In germline, CDR1 is KGHSH, CDR2 LQKENI. The V end lost 6 bases, the J end lost 8 bases, and 13 bases lay between the germline ends. Here the CDR3 reads CASSPLFDEKLFF. The CDR3 DNA is TGTGCCAGCTCCCCCTTATTTGACGAAAAACTGTTTTTT.

This chain links TRBV30 with TRBJ1-1; unclear D gene. Germline-derived CDR1 and CDR2 are GTSNPN and SVGIG (reference sequence). The CDR3 covers 16 residues. The V end lost 0 bases, the J end lost 7 bases, and 21 bases lay between the germline ends. CDR3 sequence reads: CAWSVRRAGVGIEAFF. As DNA, the CDR3 is TGTGCCTGGAGTGTACGACGGGCAGGAGTTGGGATTGAAGCTTTCTTT.

This clone was observed a handful of times. The chain is built from TRBV5-6 and TRBJ2-1; no definite D call. V lost 0 bases and J 5 bases, leaving 3 bases between the germline ends. Germline loops: CDR1 SGHDT, CDR2 YYEEEE. This CDR3 spans 12 amino acids. CDR3 sequence (DNA): TGTGCCAGCAGCTTGGAGGACAATGAGCAGTTCTTC. Its protein product is CASSLEDNEQFF.

The rearrangement joins TRBV5-6 to TRBJ2-5, with D tentatively TRBD2 (6 bases). Looked up from germline, CDR1 is SGHDT and CDR2 is YYEEEE. Deletions cut 0 bases from V and 0 bases from J, with 9 bases between. This CDR3 region has 15 residues. CDR3 sequence (DNA): TGTGCCAGCAGCTTGGAGGCTAGCGACCAAGAGACCCAGTACTTC. Translating it yields CASSLEASDQETQYF.

V and J are TRBV29-1 and TRBJ1-2, with D unclear. CDR3 length: 12 amino acids. Trimming took 0 bases from V and 8 from J, leaving 10 bases between them. The germline V gene encodes CDR1 SQVTM and CDR2 ANQGSEA. In nucleotides, the CDR3 is TGCAGCGTTGAAGATGTAGTGGGAGGCTACACCTTC. Translating gives CSVEDVVGGYTF.

The chain uses TRBV2 and TRBJ1-1; D may be TRBD1 (5 bases). The CDR3 spans 13 residues. The V end lost 7 bases, the J end lost 1 base, and 10 bases lay between the germline ends. Germline loops: CDR1 SNHLY, CDR2 FYNNEI. The CDR3 spells CASNGGRNTEAFF. CDR3 sequence (DNA): TGTGCCAGCAATGGGGGGAGGAACACTGAAGCTTTCTTT.

The V and J genes are TRBV30 and TRBJ2-5; no clear D gene. This CDR3 contains 13 residues. The V gene's germline CDR1 is GTSNPN and CDR2 SVGIG (reference sequence). V shed 0 bases and J shed 4 bases, with 9 bases lying between them. CDR3 nucleotide sequence: TGTGCCTGGAGTGTGTCGGCAAGAGAGACCCAGTACTTC. Its protein product is CAWSVSARETQYF.

This clone was seen just once. V usage is TRBV29-1 and J usage is TRBJ1-2; D is unresolved. Germline loops: CDR1 SQVTM, CDR2 ANQGSEA. Trimming left V 7 bases short and J 4 bases short, with 19 bases between. The CDR3 has 14 residues. For the CDR3, the DNA is TGCAGCGCCCCCTCCGCTCTGAGTGTCTATGGCTACACCTTC. It yields the protein CSAPSALSVYGYTF.

This chain joins TRBV5-1 and TRBJ2-6; D not certain. Per the germline V gene, CDR1 is SGHRS and CDR2 is YFSETQ. The CDR3 loop spans 19 amino acids. Trimming stripped 0 bases from V and 2 bases from J, with 18 bases between. CDR3 loop: CASSLGWLPTSAGANVLTF. The CDR3 nucleotides are TGCGCCAGCAGCTTGGGTTGGCTACCAACTTCTGCTGGGGCCAACGTCCTGACTTTC.

The V gene is TRBV25-1, the J gene TRBJ1-1, with D maybe TRBD1 (5 bases). This CDR3 spans 17 amino acids. Trimming took off 1 base at V and 6 bases at J, with 21 bases between the two ends. CDR1 is MGHDK and CDR2 is SYGVNS in the germline V gene. In nucleotides, the CDR3 is TGTGCCAGCAGTGAATCTCCCTATGGCAGGGCTAAGGCTGAAGCTTTCTTT. Protein: CASSESPYGRAKAEAFF.

The J gene is TRBJ2-5, the V gene TRBV2; possible D gene TRBD1, 5 bases. CDR3 size: 14 residues. The ends were cut back, 7 bases at V and 2 bases at J, with 14 bases in the middle. Germline V gene lookup returns CDR1 SNHLY and CDR2 FYNNEI. CDR3 nucleotides: TGTGCCAGCATACAACAGGAATTTCAAGAGACCCAGTACTTC. Residues: CASIQQEFQETQYF.

This clone was detected once. The V gene is TRBV30, the J gene TRBJ1-6; TRBD1 agrees at 7 bases. The V segment lost 5 bases and the J segment 5 bases; nucleotides outside the gene matches: 9. This CDR3 is built from 15 residues. Germline-derived CDR1 and CDR2 are GTSNPN and SVGIG (reference sequence). CDR3 coding DNA: TGTGCCTGGGCGACAGGGAGGTTGGATAATTCACCCCTCCACTTT. Its translation is CAWATGRLDNSPLHF.

CDR3 residues: CAWKSSGGSVEFF. DNA of the CDR3: TGTGCCTGGAAGTCTAGCGGGGGATCGGTGGAGTTCTTC. The genes are TRBV30 and TRBJ2-1; 10 bases agree with TRBD2. CDR3 length: 13 amino acids. The junction had 11 bases not matched to a gene; V was cut back by 4 bases and J by 14 bases. The germline V gene encodes CDR1 GTSNPN and CDR2 SVGIG (reference sequence).

This chain uses TRBV4-3 with TRBJ1-2; 8 bases agree with TRBD1. Trimming removed 2 bases from V and 4 bases from J; junction bases left unmatched: 3. From germline, CDR1 is LGHNA and CDR2 YSLEER. The CDR3 is made up of 14 amino acids. CDR3 nucleotide sequence: TGCGCCAGCAGCCAAAGCGGGACAGGCTATGGCTACACCTTC. Translating it yields CASSQSGTGYGYTF.

This chain connects TRBV13 to TRBJ1-2, with D hard to call. Trimming took 4 bases from V and 8 from J, leaving 17 bases between them. The CDR3 runs to 14 residues. Germline V lookup: CDR1 PRHDT, CDR2 FYEKMQ (reference sequence). CDR3 loop: CASSSGRTVGGYTF. CDR3 sequence (DNA): TGTGCCAGCAGCTCCGGACGGACCGTTGGGGGCTACACCTTC.

This rearrangement joins TRBV4-3 to TRBJ2-7; 7 nucleotides line up with TRBD2. This CDR3 contains 15 residues. CDR1 and CDR2 from the germline V gene are LGHNA and YSLEER. The V segment lost 1 base and the J segment 0 bases; nucleotides outside the gene matches: 3. The CDR3 DNA is TGCGCCAGCAGCCAAGCAGCGGGGTCCTCCTACGAGCAGTACTTC. As protein: CASSQAAGSSYEQYF.